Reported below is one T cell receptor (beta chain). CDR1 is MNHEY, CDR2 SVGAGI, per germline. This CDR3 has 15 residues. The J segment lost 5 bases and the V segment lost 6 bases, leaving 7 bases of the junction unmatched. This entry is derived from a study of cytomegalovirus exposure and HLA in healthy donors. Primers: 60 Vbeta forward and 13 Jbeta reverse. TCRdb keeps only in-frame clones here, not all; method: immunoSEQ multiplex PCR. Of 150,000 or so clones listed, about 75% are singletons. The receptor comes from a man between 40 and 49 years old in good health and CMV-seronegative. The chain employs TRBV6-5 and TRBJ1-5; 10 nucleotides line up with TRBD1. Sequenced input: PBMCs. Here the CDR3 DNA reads TGTGCCAGCAGATGGAGGACAGGGGGGGATCAGCCCCAGCATTTT. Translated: CASRWRTGGDQPQHF.